This TCR beta chain was recovered during a study of cytomegalovirus exposure and HLA in healthy donors. General study results and limits: In a later analysis, common viral pathogens appeared linked to several of the most significant clusters. Rarity characterized most TCR sequences, yet some public TCRs appeared in many donors. Segments of the TCR beta V type were, in most cases, productive about 87% or about 30% of the time in an earlier analysis. The study labeled about 160 TCR beta chains cytomegalovirus-associated.

There are 13 residues in the CDR3. From germline, CDR1 is KGHSH and CDR2 LQKENI. The V gene end was trimmed by 3 bases and the J gene end by 5 bases; junction bases not matched to a gene: 3. With 60 Vbeta and 13 Jbeta primers, the PCR was carried out. TCRdb's copy holds only in-frame clones and misses some; the assay was immunoSEQ multiplex PCR. This table holds tens of thousands of clones, 74% found once. Note on this clone: What it binds is unknown.

The source of this sequence is a human donor in good health. The chain couples TRBV18 to TRBJ1-2; TRBD1 agrees at 7 bases. The sample was PBMCs. The CDR3, as DNA: TGTGCCAGCTCACCGGACAGGATTTATGGCTACACCTTC. This gives the protein CASSPDRIYGYTF.